A selection of T cell receptor beta chains follows, all from one sample in a study of T cells in Graves' hyperthyroidism and ophthalmopathy. TCRdb used MiXCR to reprocess the multiplex PCR reads, holding one entry per CDR3 protein. Among 350,000 to 400,000 distinct CDR3 sequences listed, about 18% were seen once. Specimen: blood. Source of these receptors: a man younger than 35 with Graves' ophthalmopathy. The CDR3 runs from the conserved cysteine through the conserved F or W. Each record gives: clone size, J gene, D gene, V gene, CDR3 protein, CDR3 DNA. The D gene is left open where the match is weak. Where a row states a size, it is once, few, many or the class of an expanded clone; other rows omit it.

many TRBJ1-2 TRBD1 TRBV27 CASSSDRGSYYNYGYTF TGTGCCAGCAGTTCCGACAGGGGCTCTTACTATAACTATGGCTACACCTTC
NA TRBJ1-2 NA TRBV28 CASRPVSGAYGYTF TGTGCCAGCAGACCCGTGTCTGGTGCCTATGGCTACACCTTC
NA TRBJ2-3 TRBD2 TRBV20-1 CSARANRPGLAGGLLADTQYF TGCAGTGCTAGAGCTAACCGCCCAGGACTAGCGGGGGGACTTCTCGCAGATACGCAGTATTTT
NA TRBJ2-3 NA TRBV5-1 CASSVSRPSTDTQYF TGCGCCAGCAGCGTGAGTCGCCCTAGCACAGATACGCAGTATTTT
many TRBJ1-5 NA TRBV7-9 CASSPGGGYQPQHF TGTGCCAGCAGCCCCGGCGGAGGCTACCAGCCCCAGCATTTT
many TRBJ2-7 NA TRBV6-1 CASSMRDSYEQYF TGTGCCAGCAGTATGAGGGACTCCTACGAGCAGTACTTC
few TRBJ2-3 NA TRBV5-1 CASRGGASTDTQYF TGCGCCAGCAGAGGGGGGGCCAGCACAGATACGCAGTATTTT
NA TRBJ2-5 NA TRBV20-1 CSSQPTGQETQYF TGCAGTTCCCAGCCCACAGGGCAAGAGACCCAGTACTTC
few TRBJ1-4 NA TRBV5-8 CASAPRAPTEKLFF TGTGCCAGCGCTCCCAGGGCCCCGACTGAAAAACTGTTTTTT
few TRBJ2-7 TRBD1 TRBV20-1 CSASARGSPYEQYF TGCAGTGCCAGTGCCAGGGGGTCCCCCTACGAGCAGTACTTC
once TRBJ1-1 NA TRBV25-1 CASSEFQGNTEAFF TGTGCCAGCAGTGAATTTCAAGGGAACACTGAAGCTTTCTTT
many TRBJ1-6 NA TRBV7-3 CASSLTSGRYNSPLHF TGTGCCAGCAGCCTTACTTCCGGGAGGTATAATTCACCCCTCCACTTT
NA TRBJ2-2 NA TRBV11-2 CASSRAGLNTGELFF TGTGCCAGCAGCCGGGCAGGTTTGAACACCGGGGAGCTGTTTTTT
many TRBJ2-1 NA TRBV11-2 CASSPGGNEQFF TGTGCCAGCAGCCCCGGGGGTAATGAGCAGTTCTTC
many TRBJ1-1 TRBD1 TRBV28 CASDRVGEAFF TGTGCCAGCGACAGGGTGGGGGAAGCTTTCTTT
few TRBJ1-1 NA TRBV24-1 CATPHGHLEAFF TGTGCCACCCCTCACGGGCACCTTGAAGCTTTCTTT
few TRBJ2-5 NA TRBV12-3/TRBV12-4 CASSWGLGKETQYF TGTGCCAGCAGTTGGGGACTTGGCAAAGAGACCCAGTACTTC
few TRBJ2-1 TRBD1 TRBV10-3 CAIRNPGQESSYNEQFF TGTGCCATCAGAAACCCGGGACAGGAGAGCTCCTACAATGAGCAGTTCTTC
NA TRBJ2-3 TRBD2 TRBV7-3 CASSETGTSGGARADTQYF TGTGCCAGCAGCGAAACCGGGACTAGCGGGGGGGCACGGGCAGATACGCAGTATTTT
few TRBJ1-6 NA TRBV10-3 CAITREAEGSPLHF TGTGCCATCACCCGCGAGGCCGAAGGTTCACCCCTCCACTTT
few TRBJ1-1 TRBD1 TRBV9 CASSVVTGGLTEAFF TGTGCCAGCAGCGTAGTAACAGGGGGATTGACTGAAGCTTTCTTT
NA TRBJ2-1 NA TRBV9 CASSVGQAPPFF TGTGCCAGCAGCGTAGGACAGGCACCACCCTTCTTC
NA TRBJ1-1 NA TRBV11-2 CASSQGGGSEAFF TGTGCCAGCAGCCAAGGGGGGGGCTCTGAAGCTTTCTTT
few TRBJ1-4 NA TRBV6-1 CASSEQTRNEKLFF TGTGCCAGCAGTGAACAGACACGGAATGAAAAACTGTTTTTT
many TRBJ2-5 TRBD2 TRBV28 CASNPRGAQETQYF TGTGCCAGCAACCCGCGGGGGGCCCAAGAGACCCAGTACTTC
many TRBJ2-1 TRBD1 TRBV5-6 CASSAGTGRGNEQFF TGTGCCAGCAGTGCCGGGACAGGGCGGGGAAATGAGCAGTTCTTC
NA TRBJ2-7 TRBD1 TRBV5-8 CAGSSRTGNHEQYF TGTGCCGGCAGCTCTCGGACAGGGAACCACGAGCAGTACTTC
NA TRBJ2-7 TRBD1 TRBV4-1 CASSQREQGGVYEQYF TGCGCCAGCAGCCAGAGGGAACAGGGGGGCGTCTACGAGCAGTACTTC
many TRBJ2-1 TRBD2 TRBV20-1 CSAWGTRGLNEQFF TGCAGTGCTTGGGGGACTAGGGGCTTGAATGAGCAGTTCTTC
few TRBJ1-1 TRBD1 TRBV20-1 CSARDRGYRNTEAFF TGCAGTGCTAGGGACAGGGGGTACCGGAACACTGAAGCTTTCTTT
many TRBJ2-1 NA TRBV11-2 CASSLVAGAGEQFF TGTGCCAGCAGCTTAGTCGCGGGGGCGGGTGAGCAGTTCTTC
few TRBJ2-3 NA TRBV10-1 CASSERSLSDTQYF TGCGCCAGCAGTGAAAGAAGCTTGTCAGATACGCAGTATTTT
NA TRBJ2-5 NA TRBV13 CASSPGTGAGEAQYF TGTGCCAGCAGCCCAGGGACAGGCGCGGGGGAGGCCCAGTACTTC
NA TRBJ2-7 NA TRBV6-1 CASSYRGGENEQYF TGTGCCAGCAGTTATAGGGGCGGTGAGAACGAGCAGTACTTC
many TRBJ2-1 TRBD1 TRBV5-6 CASSPYHPPGQNDNEQFF TGTGCCAGCAGCCCCTACCATCCCCCGGGACAGAACGACAATGAGCAGTTCTTC
many TRBJ1-1 TRBD1 TRBV11-2 CASSGPGTGTTNTEAFF TGTGCCAGCAGCGGTCCCGGGACAGGGACGACGAACACTGAAGCTTTCTTT
NA TRBJ1-6 TRBD1 TRBV5-6 CASSWGTVNSPLHF TGTGCCAGCAGCTGGGGGACAGTCAATTCACCCCTCCACTTT
NA TRBJ1-2 TRBD1 TRBV11-3 CASSFLPGQGDYGYTF TGTGCCAGCAGCTTTCTACCGGGACAGGGTGACTATGGCTACACCTTC
few TRBJ2-3 NA TRBV6-1 CASSLLGRPLTDTQYF TGTGCCAGCAGCCTACTTGGGCGGCCCCTCACAGATACGCAGTATTTT
many TRBJ2-7 NA TRBV5-1 CASSLQDEQYF TGCGCCAGCAGCTTGCAGGACGAGCAGTACTTC
few TRBJ1-6 NA TRBV7-9 CASSPGANSPLHF TGTGCCAGCAGCCCGGGGGCTAATTCACCCCTCCACTTT
few TRBJ1-2 NA TRBV20-1 CSARDDRNFYGYTF TGCAGTGCTAGAGACGACCGGAATTTCTATGGCTACACCTTC